A selection of T cell receptor beta chains follows, all from one sample in a study of blood T cells in healthy people across ages. TCRdb passed the 5' RACE reads through MiXCR, listing each CDR3 protein once. The sample has roughly 1.7 million distinct CDR3 sequences; about 31% are singletons. The sequenced sample was blood. The receptors were gathered from a woman aged 25 to 39 in good health. CDR3s include the opening cysteine and the closing phenylalanine or tryptophan.

TRBJ2-5	TRBV10-3	CAIRQGTGGGETQYF
TRBJ2-2	TRBV28	CASSTLAGGLTGELFF
TRBJ2-3	TRBV7-3	CASSNPGTSGTDTQYF
TRBJ2-5	TRBV6-6	CASGLWGLSGTQYF
TRBJ2-3	TRBV29-1	CSAPGALTDTQYF
TRBJ2-1	TRBV11-2	CASSSGKLAGGPYNEQFF
TRBJ2-7	TRBV7-3	CASSLTLGYEQYF
TRBJ2-7	TRBV11-2	CASSLFYGIIYEQYF
TRBJ2-7	TRBV4-1	CASSQERLAGREQYF
TRBJ1-1	TRBV20-1	CSARNRVVSTEAFF
TRBJ1-2	TRBV20-1	CSATVSNYGYTF
TRBJ2-7	TRBV30	CAWSSQATSYEQYF
TRBJ2-5	TRBV7-3	CASSYTGTRGETQYF
TRBJ2-5	TRBV4-2	CASSQPGEETQYF
TRBJ1-2	TRBV7-9	CASSLSREGYGYTF
TRBJ2-7	TRBV5-1	CACSPRGFNEQYF
TRBJ2-3	TRBV2	CASSAGRGTDTQYF
TRBJ2-7	TRBV7-2	CASSLDGDVVGQYF
TRBJ1-6	TRBV5-1	CASSLVSGRRNSPLHF
TRBJ2-3	TRBV2	CASSEEGGGDTQYF
TRBJ1-1	TRBV27	CATGRLRDTEAFF
TRBJ2-1	TRBV20-1	CSAREVRTSTKFEQFF